Listed below are T cell receptor beta chains from one sample, sequenced in a study of CD4 T cells in relation to SARS-CoV-2 and coronaviruses. Repertoires were generated with immunoSEQ multiplex PCR, while TCRdb's copy carries only in-frame clones and drops some. The sample contains about 59,000 clones, about nine tenths of which appear only once. Sequencing was carried out using memory CD4+ T cells from PBMCs. Receptors were obtained from a human donor in good health. Each CDR3 is given with its conserved first and last residue. Each record gives: V gene, J gene, CDR3 length, D gene, clone size, CDR3 protein, CDR3 DNA. The D gene is left open where the match is weak. A clone size is listed for some rows: how often the clone was seen (once, few, many), or a class if it is expanded.

TRBV28	TRBJ2-7	14	-	few	CASSLAQTPYEQYF	TGTGCCAGCAGCCTGGCCCAAACCCCCTACGAGCAGTACTTC
TRBV27	TRBJ2-7	16	TRBD1	-	CASSPGTGGRSYEQYF	TGTGCCAGCAGTCCGGGGACAGGGGGACGCTCCTACGAGCAGTACTTC
TRBV6-5	TRBJ2-1	15	TRBD2	-	CASSYFLAERREQFF	TGTGCCAGCAGTTACTTCCTAGCGGAGAGGCGTGAGCAGTTCTTC
TRBV5-4	TRBJ2-4	16	TRBD2	-	CASSPTSGRAQNIQYF	TGTGCCAGCAGCCCCACTAGCGGGAGGGCTCAAAACATTCAGTACTTC
TRBV4-1	TRBJ2-1	16	TRBD2	few	CASSQGRLAGGGEQFF	TGCGCCAGCAGCCAAGGACGACTAGCGGGAGGAGGAGAGCAGTTCTTC
TRBV5-1	TRBJ2-5	15	TRBD2	-	CASSDGSSGQETQYF	TGCGCCAGCAGCGACGGATCTAGCGGCCAAGAGACCCAGTACTTC
TRBV12-5	TRBJ2-3	16	-	-	CASARGSAETTDTQYF	TGTGCTAGTGCCAGGGGATCCGCTGAAACCACAGATACGCAGTATTTT
TRBV19	TRBJ2-5	16	TRBD2	-	CASGTSGRARGETQYF	TGTGCCAGTGGGACTAGCGGGAGGGCCAGGGGAGAGACCCAGTACTTC
TRBV19	TRBJ2-3	14	TRBD2	once	CASKVTSRTDTQYF	TGTGCCAGTAAGGTGACTAGCCGCACAGATACGCAGTATTTT
TRBV18	TRBJ2-5	13	-	-	CASSRGTLETQYF	TGTGCCAGCTCACGCGGGACTCTGGAGACCCAGTACTTC
TRBV20-1	TRBJ1-2	13	-	-	CSASPVLGKGYTF	TGCAGTGCTAGTCCCGTCCTCGGGAAGGGCTACACCTTC
TRBV2	TRBJ2-7	16	TRBD2	-	CASSESRTSGSYEQYF	TGTGCCAGCAGTGAATCCCGGACTAGCGGCTCCTACGAGCAGTACTTC
TRBV3-1/TRBV3-2	TRBJ2-1	11	-	-	CATQGLGEQFF	TGTGCCACCCAAGGGCTAGGCGAGCAGTTCTTC
TRBV5-1	TRBJ2-3	15	-	-	CASSLGWQGPDTQYF	TGCGCCAGCAGCTTGGGATGGCAGGGTCCAGATACGCAGTATTTT
TRBV7-9	TRBJ2-2	13	-	-	CASSREYTGELFF	TGTGCCAGCTCCCGGGAGTACACCGGGGAGCTGTTTTTT
TRBV3-1/TRBV3-2	TRBJ2-2	18	TRBD2	-	CASSPMRLAGGVTGELFF	TGTGCCAGCAGCCCCATGAGACTAGCGGGAGGTGTCACCGGGGAGCTGTTTTTT
TRBV18	TRBJ1-2	16	-	-	CASSPGPSGGNNGYTF	TGTGCCAGCTCACCAGGCCCGTCCGGTGGGAATAATGGCTACACCTTC
TRBV10-2	TRBJ2-7	14	-	-	CASSDPYESYEQYF	TGCGCCAGCAGTGATCCTTATGAATCCTACGAGCAGTACTTC
TRBV5-5	TRBJ2-5	14	-	-	CASSLAWVAETQYF	TGTGCCAGCAGCTTGGCCTGGGTGGCGGAGACCCAGTACTTC
TRBV12-3/TRBV12-4	TRBJ2-7	13	-	-	CASRSADRYEQYF	TGTGCCAGCAGGTCTGCGGACCGCTACGAGCAGTACTTC
TRBV3-1/TRBV3-2	TRBJ1-2	16	TRBD1	-	CASSPTGTGGVYGYTF	TGTGCCAGCAGCCCGACCGGGACAGGGGGCGTCTATGGCTACACCTTC
TRBV19	TRBJ2-1	12	TRBD2	-	CATGRGNPEQFF	TGTGCCACTGGGAGGGGCAATCCTGAGCAGTTCTTC
TRBV7-2	TRBJ2-4	15	TRBD2	-	CASSPRDSGRDIQYF	TGTGCCAGCAGCCCCCGGGATAGCGGGAGGGACATTCAGTACTTC
TRBV5-1	TRBJ2-5	17	-	once	CASSLGGRRGSGETQYF	TGCGCCAGCAGCTTGGGAGGCAGGCGGGGATCAGGGGAGACCCAGTACTTC
TRBV7-2	TRBJ2-2	14	-	once	CASSFSGSAGELFF	TGTGCCAGCAGCTTTTCGGGGTCGGCCGGGGAGCTGTTTTTT